Below, 5 T cell receptor beta chains from the same sample are listed, as sequenced in a study of metastatic and nonmetastatic thyroid tumors (TCRdb year 2020). None of the patients had been given any treatment before thyroid surgery. Library preparation employed PCR. Sequencing took place on an Illumina HiSeq 4000. The public reads were quality trimmed at Q25 with fastp and then assembled into clones with MiXCR by TCRdb, keeping productive beta chains. The sample data list 25,000 to 30,000 clones, and about 15% of these were observed just once. The top ten constitute roughly 3.4% of the sample. The sequenced sample was blood. Every receptor here comes from a female donor with papillary thyroid cancer or a benign thyroid nodule (not recorded which). Some clones in this sample may be carry-over from other donors' samples.

This clone was picked up many times. A much larger clonotype is one base distant, so this may be a read error. The same CDR3 is also encoded by other DNA sequences in this sample. The genes are TRBV27 and TRBJ2-2, with D perhaps TRBD2 (6 bases). This CDR3 has 16 amino acids. Germline loops: CDR1 MNHEY, CDR2 SMNVEV (reference sequence). The V and J ends lost 6 bases and 0 bases respectively, with 14 bases between them. As DNA, the CDR3 is TGTGCCAGCAGCGAATCTAGCGCCCCGAACACCGGGGAGCTGTTTTTT. It specifies CASSESSAPNTGELFF.

This clone showed up many times. The chain employs TRBV4-1 and TRBJ2-2; 9 bases align to TRBD1. The CDR3 runs to 17 residues. The V gene's germline CDR1 is MGHRA and CDR2 YSYEKL. The junction had 7 bases not matched to a gene; V was cut back by 1 base and J by 4 bases. CDR3 DNA: TGCGCCAGCAGCCAAGTTAGTCGGACAGGGGTCACCGGGGAGCTGTTTTTT. This sequence encodes CASSQVSRTGVTGELFF.

This clone was seen ten or more times. The rearrangement uses TRBV20-1 and TRBJ1-5; 7 bases map to TRBD1. Germline lookup yields CDR1 DFQATT and CDR2 SNEGSKA (reference sequence). V shed 6 bases and J 4 bases; nucleotides not matched to a gene: 9. The CDR3 runs 14 residues. CDR3 residues: CSATAGGSNQPQHF. CDR3 nucleotides: TGCAGTGCAACGGCAGGGGGAAGTAATCAGCCCCAGCATTTT.

This clone was seen repeatedly, ten times or more. This chain joins TRBV20-1 and TRBJ2-7, with a weak D call TRBD1 (5 bases). Germline values: CDR1 DFQATT, CDR2 SNEGSKA (reference sequence). This CDR3 region has 11 residues. Trimming pared 7 bases from V and 5 bases from J, leaving 12 bases between. The CDR3 reads CSEAGLDEQYF. CDR3 bases: TGCAGTGAAGCAGGGTTAGACGAGCAGTACTTC.

This clone was seen at least ten times. The chain employs TRBV28 and TRBJ1-5; a possible D gene is TRBD1 (5 bases). Germline V lookup: CDR1 MDHEN, CDR2 SYDVKM. The length of the CDR3 is 15 residues. Trimming shortened V by 7 bases and J by 0 bases, and 13 bases separated the two germline ends. As DNA, the CDR3 is TGTGCCAGCACCTGGAGTGGGGGTAGCAATCAGCCCCAGCATTTT. Encoded protein: CASTWSGGSNQPQHF. The full variable domain, with the rest looked up from reference TRBV28 and TRBJ1-5, is DVKVTQSSRYLVKRTGEKVFLECVQDMDHENMFWYRQDPGLGLRLIYFSYDVKMKEKGDIPEGYSVSREKKERFSLILESASTNQTSMYLCASTWSGGSNQPQHFGDGTRLSIL.